A single sample gave rise to the 23 T cell receptor beta chains below, sequenced in a study of OX40 agonist ivuxolimab in advanced cancers. The assay was immunoSEQ multiplex PCR, and TCRdb's table has in-frame clones only and misses some. The sample lists some 71,000 clones, 80% to 90% occurring once. The specimen was CD4+ or CD8+ T cells sorted from blood, collected in a trial of the OX40 agonist ivuxolimab. The origin of the receptors is an adult with an advanced solid tumor such as melanoma, head and neck, liver or kidney cancer.

Here the CDR3 reads CSVEGAYTF. CDR3 bases: TGCAGCGTTGAAGGGGCCTACACCTTC. The chain joins TRBV29-1 to TRBJ1-2; D gene unclear. Trimming stripped 1 base from V and 10 bases from J, with 4 bases between. The CDR3 has 9 amino acids. The germline CDR1 and CDR2 sequences are SQVTM and ANQGSEA.

The CDR3 here is CASSEGGTDTQYF. The CDR3, as DNA: TGTGCCAGCAGCGAAGGGGGAACAGATACGCAGTATTTT. The genes are TRBV9 and TRBJ2-3; maybe TRBD1 (6 bases). The germline gives CDR1 SGDLS, CDR2 YYNGEE. V gave up 3 bases and J gave up 3 bases, with 8 bases separating them. The CDR3 is 13 amino acids.

The chain carries TRBV9 and TRBJ1-2; 8 bases line up with TRBD1. The germline V gene has CDR1 SGDLS and CDR2 YYNGEE. J gave up 5 bases and V 0 bases, and 9 bases lay outside the gene matches. This CDR3 has 16 residues. In DNA, the CDR3 is TGTGCCAGCAGCGTAGGGGGTCAGGGGGCAGCATATGGCTACACCTTC. It specifies CASSVGGQGAAYGYTF.

This clone has only one observation. This chain links TRBV4-2 with TRBJ1-6; 8 bases fit TRBD1. CDR1 is LGHNA and CDR2 is YNFKEQ in the germline V gene. The CDR3 extends over 15 amino acids. V gave up 5 bases and J gave up 10 bases; unmatched junction bases: 10. The CDR3, as DNA: TGTGCCAGCAGCTTCCCGACAGGGGAGACGTCACCCCTCCACTTT. Its protein product is CASSFPTGETSPLHF.

The chain recombines TRBV6-1 with TRBJ1-1; 8 nucleotides line up with TRBD1. V dropped 4 bases and J dropped 4; count of bases not matched to a gene: 20. Germline V CDR1 and CDR2: MNHNS, SASEGT. The CDR3 has 19 residues. The DNA of the CDR3 is TGTGCCAGCAGTGCACTAGCAGGAATGATGGCAGGGGGCCTCACTGAAGCTTTCTTT. It encodes CASSALAGMMAGGLTEAFF.

V usage is TRBV7-2 and J usage is TRBJ1-1, with a tentative D call TRBD1 (6 bases). V was trimmed by 6 bases and J by 0 bases, leaving 20 bases between them. CDR3 length: 17 amino acids. CDR1 and CDR2 from the germline V gene are SGHTA and FQGNSA. Here the CDR3 reads CASRERQGWTLNTEAFF. As DNA, the CDR3 is TGTGCCAGCAGAGAAAGGCAGGGGTGGACACTGAACACTGAAGCTTTCTTT.

V is TRBV27 and J is TRBJ2-1; 10 bases are a match to TRBD1. The germline CDR1 and CDR2 sequences are MNHEY and SMNVEV (reference sequence). Germline trimming cut 7 bases from V and 8 bases from J; bases unmatched to any gene: 8. This CDR3 has 14 amino acids. CDR3 DNA: TGTGCCAGCAAAATGACAGGGGGCAGGCATGAGCAGTTCTTC. This sequence encodes CASKMTGGRHEQFF.

The rearrangement joins TRBV29-1 to TRBJ2-5; a weak D match, TRBD1 (5 bases). The CDR3 length is 15 residues. V lost 0 bases and J lost 5, with 16 bases in between. Looked up from germline, CDR1 is SQVTM and CDR2 is ANQGSEA. The CDR3 region has the DNA TGCAGCGTTGAAGATACAGCCAGGGTGCGGGAGACCCAGTACTTC. Protein sequence: CSVEDTARVRETQYF. The full variable domain, rest sourced from reference TRBV29-1 and TRBJ2-5, is SAVISQKPSRDICQRGTSLTIQCQVDSQVTMMFWYRQQPGQSLTLIATANQGSEATYESGFVIDKFPISRPNLTFSTLTVSNMSPEDSSIYLCSVEDTARVRETQYFGPGTRLLVL.

V and J are TRBV7-9 and TRBJ2-2; D is undetermined. Germline CDR1 is SEHNR and CDR2 is FQNEAQ (reference sequence). With 3 bases removed from V and 6 bases from J, the gap between germline ends came to 14 bases. This CDR3 region has 15 residues. The CDR3 DNA reads TGTGCCAGCAGCTTGGGGTTGACTTTGTCCGGGGAGCTGTTTTTT. Its protein is CASSLGLTLSGELFF. Based on the CDR3 plus reference TRBV7-9 and TRBJ2-2, the full variable domain is DTGVSQNPRHKITKRGQNVTFRCDPISEHNRLYWYRQTLGQGPEFLTYFQNEAQLEKSRLLSDRFSAERPKGSFSTLEIQRTEQGDSAMYLCASSLGLTLSGELFFGEGSRLTVL.

The chain joins TRBV28 to TRBJ2-1; D is possibly TRBD1 (6 bases). This CDR3 spans 15 amino acids. Germline V gives CDR1 MDHEN, CDR2 SYDVKM. The V end lost 3 bases, the J end lost 8 bases, and 17 bases lay between the germline ends. This CDR3 reads CASSLAGRGRDEQFF. Written as DNA, the CDR3 is TGTGCCAGCAGTTTGGCTGGAAGGGGGAGAGATGAGCAGTTCTTC.

The CDR3 DNA sequence: TGTGCCAGCAGTATGCCGGGACTCAGCTCCTACGAGCAGTACTTC. It encodes CASSMPGLSSYEQYF. V is TRBV28 and J is TRBJ2-7, with D possibly being TRBD2 (6 bases). The length of the CDR3 is 15 residues. Germline assignment: CDR1 MDHEN and CDR2 SYDVKM. Trimming took off 5 bases at V and 0 bases at J, with 14 bases between the two ends.

The rearrangement uses TRBV6-1 and TRBJ2-1; a weak D match, TRBD1 (5 bases). V was pared by 2 bases and J by 8 bases, with 16 bases between. CDR3 length: 15 residues. Germline CDR1 and CDR2: MNHNS and SASEGT. The chain's CDR3 is CASSEWLPGLYEQFF. The DNA for the CDR3 is TGTGCCAGCAGTGAATGGCTCCCAGGGCTGTATGAGCAGTTCTTC.

The chain has TRBV29-1 and TRBJ1-4; no firm D call. Trimming took off 6 bases at V and 2 bases at J, with 4 bases between the two ends. The CDR3 has 11 amino acids. Germline-derived CDR1 and CDR2 are SQVTM and ANQGSEA. DNA of the CDR3: TGCAGCGTGGGGACTAATGAAAAACTGTTTTTT. Translating it yields CSVGTNEKLFF.

This clone was counted between two and nine times. V usage is TRBV11-2 and J usage is TRBJ2-7, with no clear D. Germline lookup yields CDR1 SGHAT and CDR2 FQNNGV. V was trimmed by 0 bases and J by 6 bases, leaving 6 bases between them. The CDR3 is made up of 12 amino acids. CDR3 coding DNA: TGTGCCAGCAGCTTAGATCGGAGCGAGCAGTACTTC. Amino acids: CASSLDRSEQYF. The variable domain in full, with the rest retrieved from reference TRBV11-2 and TRBJ2-7, is EAGVAQSPRYKIIEKRQSVAFWCNPISGHATLYWYQQILGQGPKLLIQFQNNGVVDDSQLPKDRFSAERLKGVDSTLKIQPAKLEDSAVYLCASSLDRSEQYFGPGTRLTVT.

This sequence joins TRBV4-1 and TRBJ1-5, with TRBD1 matching over 9 bases. V shed 0 bases, J shed 6 bases, and the junction held 3 bases outside the gene matches. CDR3 length: 15 amino acids. Germline lookup yields CDR1 MGHRA and CDR2 YSYEKL. CDR3 sequence reads: CASSQEGTGFQPQHF. The CDR3 DNA reads as TGCGCCAGCAGCCAAGAAGGGACAGGGTTTCAGCCCCAGCATTTT.

This chain connects TRBV5-1 to TRBJ2-3; 7 bases align to TRBD2. Germline CDR1 is SGHRS and CDR2 is YFSETQ. V shed 3 bases and J 0 bases; nucleotides not matched to a gene: 7. This CDR3 comprises 16 residues. CDR3 loop: CASSSGGDTSTDTQYF. The CDR3 DNA follows: TGCGCCAGCAGCTCGGGGGGTGACACCAGCACAGATACGCAGTATTTT. The full variable domain, its missing parts supplied by reference TRBV5-1 and TRBJ2-3, is KAGVTQTPRYLIKTRGQQVTLSCSPISGHRSVSWYQQTPGQGLQFLFEYFSETQRNKGNFPGRFSGRQFSNSRSEMNVSTLELGDSALYLCASSSGGDTSTDTQYFGPGTRLTVL.

J is TRBJ2-6 and V is TRBV6-6, with no clear D. The CDR3 contains 15 residues. Germline V CDR1 and CDR2: MNHNY, SVGAGI (reference sequence). Between the trimmed V and J ends, which lost 6 bases and 0 bases, there was a span of 9 bases. The CDR3 coding sequence is TGTGCCAGCAGGGTGCAGTCCTCTGGGGCCAACGTCCTGACTTTC. It codes for CASRVQSSGANVLTF.

This chain links TRBV5-5 with TRBJ2-1; D is ambiguous. V was cut by 1 base and J by 5 bases, with 4 bases left in between. The CDR3 is made up of 12 amino acids. Looked up from germline, CDR1 is SGHKS and CDR2 is YYEKEE (reference sequence). The CDR3 protein is CASSLIDNEQFF. CDR3 nucleotides: TGTGCCAGCAGCTTGATAGACAATGAGCAGTTCTTC.

On this clone: Within the sample, other DNA sequences also encode this same CDR3. The gene calls are TRBV5-1 and TRBJ1-2, with 7 bases fitting TRBD1. The CDR3 runs to 15 residues. Germline V CDR1 and CDR2: SGHRS, YFSETQ. Losses at the gene ends were 4 bases for V and 0 bases for J; bases not matched to a gene: 6. CDR3 residues: CASSTGDRTNYGYTF. CDR3 nucleotide sequence: TGCGCCAGCAGCACTGGGGACAGAACTAACTATGGCTACACCTTC.

The V gene is TRBV6-6, the J gene TRBJ2-3; D is uncertain. The CDR3 length is 14 residues. The germline V gene has CDR1 MNHNY and CDR2 SVGAGI (reference sequence). The ends were cut back, 5 bases at V and 9 bases at J, with 18 bases in the middle. CDR3 in DNA: TGTGCCAGCAGTACTCTTGCGGCCGAGGTCACGCAGTATTTT. Protein product: CASSTLAAEVTQYF.

This chain connects TRBV6-6 to TRBJ1-2; 11 bases are shared with TRBD1. V lost 7 bases to trimming and J lost 6 bases; unmatched junction nucleotides: 7. This CDR3 contains 14 residues. In germline, CDR1 is MNHNY, CDR2 SVGAGI (reference sequence). The CDR3 DNA reads TGTGCCAGCACAGGACAGGGGGCTAGGGATGGCTACACCTTC. It yields the protein CASTGQGARDGYTF.

The J gene is TRBJ1-1, the V gene TRBV29-1; TRBD1 agrees at 9 bases. CDR1 and CDR2 from the germline V gene are SQVTM and ANQGSEA. J was trimmed by 12 bases and V by 2 bases; bases with no gene match: 7. This CDR3 region has 12 residues. The CDR3 region has the DNA TGCAGCGTTGAACGGGGACAGGGTAGGACTTTCTTT. Translating gives CSVERGQGRTFF.

V and J are TRBV9 and TRBJ1-4, with 9 bases lining up with TRBD1. The CDR3 is 15 residues long. Germline CDR1 is SGDLS and CDR2 is YYNGEE. The V gene end was trimmed by 4 bases and the J gene end by 10 bases; junction bases not matched to a gene: 11. In DNA, the CDR3 is TGTGCCAGCAGCCCTACCGGGACAGGGACGGGAAAACTGTTTTTT. It is translated as CASSPTGTGTGKLFF. The full variable domain, its missing parts supplied by reference TRBV9 and TRBJ1-4, is DSGVTQTPKHLITATGQRVTLRCSPRSGDLSVYWYQQSLDQGLQFLIQYYNGEERAKGNILERFSAQQFPDLHSELNLSSLELGDSALYFCASSPTGTGTGKLFFGSGTQLSVL.